The rows below give T cell receptor beta chains drawn from one sample of a study of blood T cell repertoires in COVID-19. Repertoires were generated with immunoSEQ multiplex PCR, while TCRdb's copy carries only in-frame clones and drops some. The data contain more than 200,000 clones, over 70% of them singletons. Sample: peripheral blood. The source of these receptors is a woman of 80 years or more with acute or convalescent COVID-19. CDR3s include the opening cysteine and the closing phenylalanine or tryptophan. Fields, in order: J gene, CDR3 length, D gene, clone size, V gene, CDR3 protein, CDR3 DNA. D genes are given only for firm matches. For some rows the clone size is stated as once, few or many, or as a class when expanded; others skip it.

J: TRBJ2-1; length: 14; D: -; size: -; V: TRBV5-4; CDR3: CASSLNRGDYEQFF; DNA: TGTGCCAGCAGCTTGAATCGGGGAGACTATGAGCAGTTCTTC
J: TRBJ1-1; length: 16; D: TRBD1; size: -; V: TRBV6-6; CDR3: CASTLGQGAMNTEAFF; DNA: TGTGCCAGCACGCTAGGACAGGGTGCCATGAACACTGAAGCTTTCTTT
J: TRBJ2-1; length: 13; D: -; size: -; V: TRBV7-2; CDR3: CASSTYRELEQFF; DNA: TGTGCCAGCAGCACCTACAGGGAACTGGAGCAGTTCTTC
J: TRBJ2-3; length: 16; D: -; size: once; V: TRBV7-2; CDR3: CASSLVGGAHTDTQYF; DNA: TGTGCCAGCAGCTTAGTCGGCGGGGCCCACACAGATACGCAGTATTTT
J: TRBJ2-7; length: 15; D: TRBD1; size: -; V: TRBV5-1; CDR3: CASSLGQGGLYEQYF; DNA: TGCGCCAGCAGCCTGGGACAGGGAGGTCTCTACGAGCAGTACTTC
J: TRBJ2-2; length: 15; D: -; size: -; V: TRBV2; CDR3: CASRQLRVGTGELFF; DNA: TGTGCCAGCAGGCAACTCAGGGTGGGCACCGGGGAGCTGTTTTTT
J: TRBJ2-1; length: 13; D: -; size: -; V: TRBV6-5; CDR3: CASLPGTYNEQFF; DNA: TGTGCCAGCCTCCCCGGGACCTACAATGAGCAGTTCTTC
J: TRBJ1-1; length: 14; D: -; size: -; V: TRBV2; CDR3: CASSAGNWGTEAFF; DNA: TGTGCCAGCAGTGCCGGGAATTGGGGCACTGAAGCTTTCTTT
J: TRBJ1-2; length: 15; D: -; size: -; V: TRBV18; CDR3: CASSPSGRGTRGYTF; DNA: TGTGCCAGCTCACCGTCGGGTCGGGGGACTAGAGGCTACACCTTC
J: TRBJ2-1; length: 15; D: TRBD2; size: -; V: TRBV5-1; CDR3: CASTSTSGTLGEQFF; DNA: TGCGCCAGCACCTCGACTAGCGGGACACTTGGTGAGCAGTTCTTC
J: TRBJ2-1; length: 17; D: -; size: -; V: TRBV21-1; CDR3: CASTISGRAYLYNEQFF; DNA: TGTGCCAGCACCATTAGCGGGAGGGCCTATTTATACAATGAGCAGTTCTTC
J: TRBJ1-4; length: 19; D: -; size: -; V: TRBV4-1; CDR3: CASSQDDLLARRGNEKLFF; DNA: TGCGCCAGCAGCCAAGATGACCTTCTGGCGCGCCGAGGTAATGAAAAACTGTTTTTT
J: TRBJ1-2; length: 16; D: -; size: once; V: TRBV6-5; CDR3: CASSYSAVGGGAGYTF; DNA: TGTGCCAGCAGTTACTCGGCCGTGGGGGGAGGAGCTGGCTACACCTTC
J: TRBJ1-6; length: 14; D: -; size: -; V: TRBV19; CDR3: CASSFRTVNSPLHF; DNA: TGTGCCAGTAGTTTCCGGACAGTTAATTCACCCCTCCACTTT
J: TRBJ1-6; length: 16; D: -; size: -; V: TRBV5-6; CDR3: CASSPGRSSYNSPLHF; DNA: TGTGCCAGCAGTCCTGGAAGGAGCTCCTATAATTCACCCCTCCACTTT
J: TRBJ2-1; length: 14; D: TRBD2; size: -; V: TRBV19; CDR3: CASSIRGGAREQFF; DNA: TGTGCCAGTAGCATACGCGGGGGGGCCCGTGAGCAGTTCTTC
J: TRBJ2-3; length: 15; D: TRBD2; size: -; V: TRBV7-9; CDR3: CASGTGGNSPDTQYF; DNA: TGTGCCAGCGGGACGGGGGGGAACTCCCCAGATACGCAGTATTTT
J: TRBJ1-5; length: 14; D: -; size: -; V: TRBV30; CDR3: CAWARDKHNQPQHF; DNA: TGTGCCTGGGCCCGGGACAAGCACAATCAGCCCCAGCATTTT
J: TRBJ2-5; length: 14; D: -; size: -; V: TRBV4-1; CDR3: CASSPLATQETQYF; DNA: TGCGCCAGCAGCCCCCTAGCTACCCAAGAGACCCAGTACTTC
J: TRBJ1-5; length: 16; D: TRBD1; size: -; V: TRBV7-2; CDR3: CASSLVEGAGNQPQHF; DNA: TGTGCCAGCAGCTTAGTCGAGGGGGCCGGCAATCAGCCCCAGCATTTT
J: TRBJ2-5; length: 14; D: TRBD2; size: once; V: TRBV3-1/TRBV3-2; CDR3: CASSQGGGAGTQYF; DNA: TGTGCCAGCAGCCAAGGCGGGGGGGCCGGGACCCAGTACTTC
J: TRBJ2-5; length: 15; D: -; size: -; V: TRBV5-1; CDR3: CASSSFLGGQETQYF; DNA: TGCGCCAGCAGCTCCTTCTTGGGGGGTCAAGAGACCCAGTACTTC
J: TRBJ2-5; length: 13; D: -; size: -; V: TRBV2; CDR3: CASSRQYQETQYF; DNA: TGTGCCAGCAGTCGACAGTACCAAGAGACCCAGTACTTC
J: TRBJ1-1; length: 16; D: -; size: -; V: TRBV11-2; CDR3: CASSLDLRTPNTEAFF; DNA: TGTGCCAGCAGCTTAGATCTCAGGACACCTAACACTGAAGCTTTCTTT
J: TRBJ2-7; length: 13; D: TRBD2; size: once; V: TRBV2; CDR3: CASSVEAGGEQYF; DNA: TGTGCCAGCAGTGTGGAGGCGGGGGGGGAGCAGTACTTC
J: TRBJ2-2; length: 15; D: -; size: -; V: TRBV7-2; CDR3: CASSLALLNTGELFF; DNA: TGTGCCAGCAGCTTAGCACTTCTGAACACCGGGGAGCTGTTTTTT
J: TRBJ2-2; length: 14; D: -; size: -; V: TRBV7-2; CDR3: CASSLVGGTGELFF; DNA: TGTGCCAGCAGCTTAGTGGGGGGCACCGGGGAGCTGTTTTTT
J: TRBJ1-6; length: 14; D: TRBD1; size: -; V: TRBV19; CDR3: CASSDTGGPSPLHF; DNA: TGTGCCAGTAGTGATACAGGGGGCCCTTCACCCCTCCACTTT
J: TRBJ1-1; length: 15; D: TRBD1; size: -; V: TRBV5-1; CDR3: CASSLGTGSNTEAFF; DNA: TGCGCCAGCAGCCTAGGGACAGGTTCGAACACTGAAGCTTTCTTT
J: TRBJ1-2; length: 13; D: TRBD1; size: -; V: TRBV3-1/TRBV3-2; CDR3: CASGDRNNYGYTF; DNA: TGTGCCAGCGGGGACAGGAACAACTATGGCTACACCTTC
J: TRBJ1-2; length: 17; D: TRBD1; size: -; V: TRBV7-7; CDR3: CASSPLPEEGQLYGYTF; DNA: TGTGCCAGCAGCCCTCTCCCCGAGGAGGGACAGCTTTATGGCTACACCTTC
J: TRBJ1-5; length: 13; D: -; size: once; V: TRBV19; CDR3: CASSKSTNQPQHF; DNA: TGTGCCAGTAGTAAAAGCACTAATCAGCCCCAGCATTTT
J: TRBJ1-2; length: 17; D: -; size: -; V: TRBV5-1; CDR3: CASSLGWTAIMGSGYTF; DNA: TGCGCCAGCAGCTTGGGTTGGACAGCTATAATGGGGTCTGGCTACACCTTC
J: TRBJ2-2; length: 14; D: -; size: few; V: TRBV7-3; CDR3: CASSLTQAGGELFF; DNA: TGTGCCAGCAGCTTAACCCAGGCTGGCGGGGAGCTGTTTTTT
J: TRBJ2-5; length: 15; D: TRBD2; size: once; V: TRBV7-2; CDR3: CASSLVTSGKETQYF; DNA: TGTGCCAGCAGCTTAGTTACTAGCGGGAAAGAGACCCAGTACTTC
J: TRBJ2-5; length: 16; D: TRBD2; size: -; V: TRBV5-1; CDR3: CASSLGTSGAQETQYF; DNA: TGCGCCAGCAGCTTGGGTACTAGCGGGGCACAAGAGACCCAGTACTTC
J: TRBJ2-1; length: 17; D: TRBD2; size: once; V: TRBV5-1; CDR3: CASSFPATSGGYNEQFF; DNA: TGCGCCAGCAGCTTTCCAGCAACTAGCGGGGGGTACAATGAGCAGTTCTTC
J: TRBJ2-1; length: 13; D: -; size: -; V: TRBV24-1; CDR3: CATSWTSYNEQFF; DNA: TGTGCCACCAGCTGGACAAGCTACAATGAGCAGTTCTTC
J: TRBJ2-2; length: 13; D: -; size: -; V: TRBV7-2; CDR3: CASSLESGWELFF; DNA: TGTGCCAGCAGCTTAGAATCGGGGTGGGAGCTGTTTTTT
J: TRBJ1-2; length: 12; D: -; size: -; V: TRBV14; CDR3: CASSQDWGRPFF; DNA: TGTGCCAGCAGCCAAGATTGGGGGCGGCCCTTTTTC
J: TRBJ2-5; length: 16; D: TRBD2; size: -; V: TRBV18; CDR3: CASSPGLAGGEETQYF; DNA: TGTGCCAGCTCACCAGGACTAGCGGGAGGAGAAGAGACCCAGTACTTC
J: TRBJ1-1; length: 16; D: -; size: -; V: TRBV27; CDR3: CASSLYQNSGNTEAFF; DNA: TGTGCCAGCAGTTTATACCAGAACTCAGGGAACACTGAAGCTTTCTTT
J: TRBJ1-1; length: 13; D: -; size: once; V: TRBV29-1; CDR3: CSAPGHLNTEAFF; DNA: TGCAGCGCTCCGGGACACTTGAACACTGAAGCTTTCTTT
J: TRBJ1-6; length: 14; D: -; size: -; V: TRBV7-2; CDR3: CASSLGTGGTPLHF; DNA: TGTGCCAGCAGCTTAGGAACGGGAGGGACACCCCTCCACTTT
J: TRBJ2-1; length: 16; D: TRBD1; size: once; V: TRBV6-5; CDR3: CASSSLTGGLNNEQFF; DNA: TGTGCCAGCAGTTCTCTCACAGGGGGCCTGAACAATGAGCAGTTCTTC